A selection of T cell receptor beta chains follows, all from one sample in a study of a mutant IDH1 vaccine in newly diagnosed glioma. Clones were sequenced by immunoSEQ multiplex PCR, and TCRdb holds only the in-frame ones, with some missing. The sample lists around 100,000 clones, about 80% occurring once. The sequenced sample was PBMCs, obtained from a glioma patient treated with radiotherapy, temozolomide or both. These receptors were collected from a man in his forties with glioma. Some clones in this sample may be carry-over from other donors' samples. Each CDR3 is given with its conserved first and last residue. Fields, in order: clone size, J gene, D gene, V gene, CDR3 DNA, CDR3 protein. D genes are given only for firm matches. Not all rows give a size; the values are once, few, many and, for expanded clones, a class.

>NA|TRBJ1-4|TRBD1|TRBV7-8
TGTGCCAGCAGCCGGACAGGGCTAAGTGAAAAACTGTTTTTT
CASSRTGLSEKLFF
>few|TRBJ2-7|NA|TRBV7-3
TGTGCCAGCAGCTTTAATACGCGGTCCGGAGAGCAGTACTTC
CASSFNTRSGEQYF
>NA|TRBJ2-3|TRBD2|TRBV6-6
TGTGCCAGTGGGACTAGCGGAAATACGCAGTATTTT
CASGTSGNTQYF
>NA|TRBJ2-7|NA|TRBV2
TGTGCCAGCAGCGAGATGTACGAGCAGTACTTC
CASSEMYEQYF
>NA|TRBJ1-4|NA|TRBV5-1
TGCGCCAGCAGCTTTGGGGGGGCTCAGGAAAAACTGTTTTTT
CASSFGGAQEKLFF
>NA|TRBJ1-2|TRBD1|TRBV13
TGTGCCAGCAGCGTCACAGGGGGCGACTATGGCTACACCTTC
CASSVTGGDYGYTF
>once|TRBJ1-2|NA|TRBV14
TGTGCCAGCAGCCATCCAGGGGTGCATGGCTACACCTTC
CASSHPGVHGYTF
>NA|TRBJ1-1|NA|TRBV18
TGTGCCAGCTCACCATATGAGGCCTTGAACACTGAAGCTTTCTTT
CASSPYEALNTEAFF
>NA|TRBJ1-2|NA|TRBV29-1
TGCAGCGTTGACCACGGGATCTATGGCTACACCTTC
CSVDHGIYGYTF
>many|TRBJ1-6|TRBD1|TRBV5-1
TGCGCCAGCAGCCAACAGGGGGTAGATAATTCACCCCTCCACTTT
CASSQQGVDNSPLHF
>NA|TRBJ2-1|NA|TRBV29-1
TGCAGCGTCCTACCGCTGGCGGATGAGCAGTTCTTC
CSVLPLADEQFF
>NA|TRBJ2-7|NA|TRBV6-5
TGTGCCAGCAGTTTATCAGGGTTGATGGCCTACGAGCAGTACTTC
CASSLSGLMAYEQYF
>NA|TRBJ2-7|NA|TRBV5-1
TGCGCCAGCAGCTTGAGACCCTCCTACGAGCAGTACTTC
CASSLRPSYEQYF
>once|TRBJ2-7|TRBD1|TRBV5-1
TGCGCCAGCAGCGGGGGACAGGGGATGCGGTTTGCGCAGTACTTC
CASSGGQGMRFAQYF
>NA|TRBJ2-6|NA|TRBV5-4
TGTGCCAGCAGCTTGGACCCCTCTGGGGCCAACGTCCTGACTTTC
CASSLDPSGANVLTF
>NA|TRBJ2-2|TRBD1|TRBV7-8
TGTGCCAGCAGCGCCGGCTGGGGACAGGGGGTCACCGGGGAGCTGTTTTTT
CASSAGWGQGVTGELFF
>NA|TRBJ1-2|NA|TRBV6-1
TGTGCCAGCAGTGAAGGCGGGGGGACTAACTATGGCTACACCTTC
CASSEGGGTNYGYTF
>NA|TRBJ1-1|TRBD1|TRBV19
TGTGCCAGTAGTCTAAGGATCGGGACAGGGAACACTGAAGCTTTCTTT
CASSLRIGTGNTEAFF
>NA|TRBJ2-5|TRBD2|TRBV7-2
TGTGCCAGCAGCCCCTGGGGACTAGCGCCGGAGACCCAGTACTTC
CASSPWGLAPETQYF
>NA|TRBJ1-2|NA|TRBV13
TGTGCCAGCAGCCAGGTCGGTGTACAAGGCTACACCTTC
CASSQVGVQGYTF
>once|TRBJ1-6|TRBD1|TRBV5-6
TGTGCCAGCAGCTTAACAGGGGGGGGATCACCCCTCCACTTT
CASSLTGGGSPLHF
>NA|TRBJ2-7|NA|TRBV5-1
TGCGCCAGCAGCTTGGGGGGGGCCCAACAAACGCAGCAGTACTTC
CASSLGGAQQTQQYF
>NA|TRBJ1-4|NA|TRBV19
TGTGCCAGTAGCCCGGGGAGGGGTGAAAAACTGTTTTTT
CASSPGRGEKLFF
>NA|TRBJ1-3|NA|TRBV18
TGTGCCAGCTCACCGCCCGTAGGCTCTGGAAACACCATATATTTT
CASSPPVGSGNTIYF
>NA|TRBJ2-7|NA|TRBV10-1
TGCGCCAGCAGTGGCGTCAGCGGGGAGCAGTACTTC
CASSGVSGEQYF
>NA|TRBJ1-5|TRBD1|TRBV7-2
TGTGCCAGCAGCTCCGAATCGACAGGGACCAATCAGCCCCAGCATTTT
CASSSESTGTNQPQHF
>NA|TRBJ2-7|NA|TRBV5-4
TGTGCCAGCAGCAGTCCTACAGGGACCTACGAGCAGTACTTC
CASSSPTGTYEQYF
>NA|TRBJ2-2|NA|TRBV9
TGTGCCAGCAGGGGGGACCTGAACACCGGGGAGCTGTTTTTT
CASRGDLNTGELFF
>NA|TRBJ2-3|NA|TRBV6-4
TGTGCCAGCAGTCGGTCCGGTAGCACAGATACGCAGTATTTT
CASSRSGSTDTQYF
>NA|TRBJ2-3|NA|TRBV4-2
TGTGCCAGCAGCCAAAGGGGTCTAGGCGGGGATACGCAGTATTTT
CASSQRGLGGDTQYF
>NA|TRBJ2-3|NA|TRBV14
TGTGCCAGCAGCCAAGCGGGGGTTAGCACAGATACGCAGTATTTT
CASSQAGVSTDTQYF
>NA|TRBJ1-4|NA|TRBV4-1
TGCGCCAGCAGCCAAGACTTTTATCCGAGCGGGACAAGAAATGAAAAACTGTTTTTT
CASSQDFYPSGTRNEKLFF
>NA|TRBJ2-7|NA|TRBV9
TGTGCCAGCACCGTTGACGTGGGACCCTACGAGCAGTACTTC
CASTVDVGPYEQYF
>NA|TRBJ2-1|NA|TRBV11-2
TGTGCCAGCAGCCCTGCCTACAATGAGCAGTTCTTC
CASSPAYNEQFF
>NA|TRBJ2-5|TRBD2|TRBV29-1
TGCAGCGTTGGTTTGACTAGCGGGGGGGCCGGGGAGACCCAGTACTTC
CSVGLTSGGAGETQYF
>few|TRBJ1-1|NA|TRBV27
TGTGCCAGCAGGACCACAGGGCCTTTGAACACTGAAGCTTTCTTT
CASRTTGPLNTEAFF
>NA|TRBJ2-7|TRBD2|TRBV5-1
TGCGCCAGCAGTGCAAGACTAGCGGGGGGGCAGTCCTACGAGCAGTACTTC
CASSARLAGGQSYEQYF
>NA|TRBJ2-5|TRBD2|TRBV19
TGTGCCAGTAGTATGAGGGAGGGGGAGACCCAGTACTTC
CASSMREGETQYF
>NA|TRBJ1-2|NA|TRBV29-1
TGCAGCGCGGCGGGGCGGTTCTATGGCTACACCTTC
CSAAGRFYGYTF
>NA|TRBJ1-4|TRBD1|TRBV5-1
TGCGCCAGCAGCTTGACAGGGGTTAATGAAAAACTGTTTTTT
CASSLTGVNEKLFF
>few|TRBJ1-2|NA|TRBV5-1
TGCGCCAGCAGCGAGACTAACTATGGCTACACCTTC
CASSETNYGYTF